This T cell receptor beta chain was captured by sequencing in a study of blood T cell repertoires in COVID-19. Germline-derived CDR1 and CDR2 are SEHNR and FQNEAQ (reference sequence). Trimming took 2 bases from V and 4 from J, leaving 9 bases between them. The CDR3 is 14 residues long. This clone occurred a few times. Here immunoSEQ multiplex PCR was the method, and the copy in TCRdb shows in-frame clones only, minus some. The data show about 180,000 clones, more than 70% seen once. Across under 25 US areas, participants ranged in age from 18 to 89 years. Among Cohort 3 donors, those recovered had two negative PCRs, clearance, or symptom resolution.

The TCR originated in a woman aged 30 to 39 who had recovered from COVID-19. Source material: PBMCs or T cells enriched from blood (not recorded which). The V and J genes are TRBV7-9 and TRBJ1-5, with a possible D match to TRBD1 (6 bases). CDR3 bases: TGTGCCAGCAGCTTATCACAGGGAAATCAGCCCCAGCATTTT. This translates into CASSLSQGNQPQHF. The full variable domain, completed using reference TRBV7-9 and TRBJ1-5, is DTGVSQNPRHKITKRGQNVTFRCDPISEHNRLYWYRQTLGQGPEFLTYFQNEAQLEKSRLLSDRFSAERPKGSFSTLEIQRTEQGDSAMYLCASSLSQGNQPQHFGDGTRLSIL.